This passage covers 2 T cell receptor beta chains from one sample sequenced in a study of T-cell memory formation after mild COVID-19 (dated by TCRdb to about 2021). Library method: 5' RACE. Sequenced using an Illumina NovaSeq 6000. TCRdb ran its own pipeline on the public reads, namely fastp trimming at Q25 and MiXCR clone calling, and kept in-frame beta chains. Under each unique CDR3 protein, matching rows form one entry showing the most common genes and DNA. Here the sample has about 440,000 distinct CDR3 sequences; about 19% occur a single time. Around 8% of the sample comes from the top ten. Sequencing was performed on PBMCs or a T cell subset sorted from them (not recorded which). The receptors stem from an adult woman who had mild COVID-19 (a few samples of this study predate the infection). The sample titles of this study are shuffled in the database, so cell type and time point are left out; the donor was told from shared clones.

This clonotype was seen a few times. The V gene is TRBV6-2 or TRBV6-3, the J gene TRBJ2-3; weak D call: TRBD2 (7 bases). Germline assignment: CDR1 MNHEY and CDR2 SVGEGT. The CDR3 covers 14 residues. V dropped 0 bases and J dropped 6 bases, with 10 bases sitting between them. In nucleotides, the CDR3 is TGTGCCAGCAGTTACTCGCGGGGGCCGGATACGCAGTATTTT. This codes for CASSYSRGPDTQYF.

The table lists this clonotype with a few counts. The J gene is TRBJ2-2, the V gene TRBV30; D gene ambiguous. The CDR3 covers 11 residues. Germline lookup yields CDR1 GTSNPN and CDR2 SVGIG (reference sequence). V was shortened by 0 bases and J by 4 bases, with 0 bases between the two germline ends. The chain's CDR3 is CAWSVTGELFF. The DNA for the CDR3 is TGTGCCTGGAGTGTCACCGGGGAGCTGTTTTTT.